These 14 T cell receptor beta chains share one sample of origin, sequenced in a study of patients and donors after allogeneic stem cell transplantation. One entry per CDR3 protein, called by TCRdb with MiXCR from the RT-PCR reads. The data contain approximately 10,000 distinct CDR3 sequences, roughly 5.9% of them seen just once; the ten biggest clones take up about 25%. Sequences were obtained from blood, either unsorted or a sorted T cell fraction (not recorded which). The receptor set was obtained from a human donor who was either an allogeneic HSCT recipient or a stem cell or donor lymphocyte infusion donor (not recorded which). It is not recorded whose cells these are; they may come from a transplant donor.

This clonotype was observed a few times. The chain uses TRBV20-1 and TRBJ2-3; the D call may be TRBD1 or TRBD2 (5 bases each). Trimming pared 4 bases from V and 5 bases from J, leaving 19 bases between. Looked up from germline, CDR1 is DFQATT and CDR2 is SNEGSKA (reference sequence). This CDR3 comprises 15 residues. CDR3 region: CSAKIPGRLGDTQYF. DNA of the CDR3: TGCAGTGCTAAAATCCCGGGACGGCTGGGAGATACGCAGTATTTT.

The sample holds many counts of this clonotype. V gene TRBV6-2 or TRBV6-3 combines with J gene TRBJ2-1; 8 bases map to TRBD2. The CDR3 runs to 15 residues. Losses at the gene ends were 4 bases for V and 5 bases for J; bases not matched to a gene: 7. Germline CDR1 reads MNHEY; CDR2 reads SVGEGT. CDR3 sequence: CASSFELAVNNEQFF. DNA for the CDR3: TGTGCCAGCAGTTTCGAACTAGCGGTAAACAATGAGCAGTTCTTC.

Sample share makes this clonotype medium-sized. The J gene is TRBJ1-6, the V gene TRBV27, with D hard to call. CDR1 MNHEY and CDR2 SMNVEV come from the germline V gene (reference sequence). The ends were cut back, 7 bases at V and 3 bases at J, with 7 bases in the middle. The CDR3 loop spans 13 amino acids. The CDR3 nucleotides read TGTGCCAGCAACGCAGGCTATAATTCACCCCTCCACTTT. This codes for CASNAGYNSPLHF.

This clonotype was recorded at least ten times. J is TRBJ1-5 and V is TRBV20-1; TRBD1 might be the D (6 bases). V gave up 3 bases and J gave up 4 bases, with 13 bases separating them. This CDR3 is built from 14 residues. Germline loops: CDR1 DFQATT, CDR2 SNEGSKA (reference sequence). CDR3 in DNA: TGCAGTGCTAGTTCCGACAGGAATAATCAGCCCCAGCATTTT. It is translated as CSASSDRNNQPQHF.

This clonotype was counted ten times or more. The chain employs TRBV11-2 and TRBJ2-5; D possibly uses TRBD1 or TRBD2 (6 bases each). V dropped 5 bases and J dropped 7 bases, with 14 bases sitting between them. Germline V gene sequence: CDR1 SGHAT, CDR2 FQNNGV. This CDR3 has 13 amino acids. The DNA of the CDR3 is TGTGCCAGCAGCGGGGGGCTGGCAGGGACCCAGTACTTC. This codes for CASSGGLAGTQYF.

V gene TRBV5-5 combines with J gene TRBJ1-2, with 9 bases aligning to TRBD1. This CDR3 has 16 residues. V lost 2 bases and J lost 8; bases outside the gene matches: 13. CDR1 is SGHKS and CDR2 is YYEKEE in the germline V gene (reference sequence). CDR3 DNA sequence: TGTGCCAGCAGCTTTCAGGACAGGGGATCCCCATGGGGCTACACCTTC. This translates into CASSFQDRGSPWGYTF.

The gene calls are TRBV9 and TRBJ2-5; 15 bases line up with TRBD2. J lost 5 bases, V lost 3 bases, and 14 bases had no gene match. This CDR3 has 19 amino acids. Germline V gives CDR1 SGDLS, CDR2 YYNGEE. This chain's CDR3 is CASSAQGLAGGSRGETQYF. CDR3 DNA sequence: TGTGCCAGCAGCGCTCAGGGACTAGCGGGAGGAAGCAGGGGGGAGACCCAGTACTTC.

This clonotype was observed at least ten times. The chain links TRBV24-1 to TRBJ2-1; D gene uncertain. Germline V gene data show CDR1 as KGHDR and CDR2 as SFDVKD. V was shortened by 8 bases and J by 2 bases, with 6 bases between the two germline ends. The CDR3 spans 12 residues. The CDR3 DNA reads TGTGCCACCACAAGCCCCTACAATGAGCAGTTCTTC. Residues: CATTSPYNEQFF.

V gene TRBV7-3 combines with J gene TRBJ2-1, with TRBD1 identical over 7 bases. Trimming took 5 bases from V and 1 from J; bases not matched to a gene: 2. Germline CDR1 SGHTA, CDR2 FQGTGA. This CDR3 is built from 14 residues. The CDR3 DNA sequence: TGTGCCAGCAGCCCGGGACAGTCCTACAATGAGCAGTTCTTC. It specifies CASSPGQSYNEQFF.

This clonotype was detected many times. This sequence joins TRBV12-3 or TRBV12-4 and TRBJ1-1; 11 positions agree with TRBD1. Unmatched junction bases numbered 6, after V lost 6 bases and J lost 3 bases. The CDR3 spans 15 residues. The CDR3 loop is CASSPGQGVDTEAFF. The CDR3 DNA sequence: TGTGCCAGCAGCCCGGGACAGGGGGTGGACACTGAAGCTTTCTTT.

This clonotype was counted ten times or more. The chain has TRBV11-2 and TRBJ1-6; perhaps TRBD1 as D (5 bases). Germline V gene sequence: CDR1 SGHAT, CDR2 FQNNGV. Trimming cost V 3 bases and J 4 bases, with 10 bases left between them. The CDR3 consists of 15 residues. Here the CDR3 DNA reads TGTGCCAGCAGCTTCCCACAGGTTTATAATTCACCCCTCCACTTT. Protein sequence: CASSFPQVYNSPLHF. The whole variable domain, filled in from reference TRBV11-2 and TRBJ1-6, reads EAGVAQSPRYKIIEKRQSVAFWCNPISGHATLYWYQQILGQGPKLLIQFQNNGVVDDSQLPKDRFSAERLKGVDSTLKIQPAKLEDSAVYLCASSFPQVYNSPLHFGNGTRLTVT.

This clonotype is deemed medium-sized. The chain employs TRBV3-1 and TRBJ1-2, with D possibly TRBD1 on 6 matching bases. Germline CDR1 reads LGHDT; CDR2 reads YNNKEL (reference sequence). V lost 0 bases to trimming and J lost 7 bases, with 18 bases between them. The CDR3 extends over 16 amino acids. CDR3 sequence: CASSQEHQGRGSGYTF. The CDR3 DNA is TGTGCCAGCAGCCAAGAGCACCAGGGGAGGGGATCTGGCTACACCTTC. Combining the CDR3 with reference TRBV3-1 and TRBJ1-2 gives the whole variable domain DTAVSQTPKYLVTQMGNDKSIKCEQNLGHDTMYWYKQDSKKFLKIMFSYNNKELIINETVPNRFSPKSPDKAHLNLHINSLELGDSAVYFCASSQEHQGRGSGYTFGSGTRLTVV.

This clonotype turned up a few times. The gene calls are TRBV18 and TRBJ2-7; 10 bases are a match to TRBD1. Germline lookup yields CDR1 KGHSH and CDR2 LQKENI. Trimming at V came to 6 bases and at J to 9 bases, leaving 14 bases not matched to a gene. The CDR3 runs to 15 residues. CDR3 nucleotides: TGTGCCAGCTCTCGCGGACAGGGGGATTTAATGGGGCAGTACTTC. As protein: CASSRGQGDLMGQYF.

This clonotype was seen many times. This chain uses TRBV2 with TRBJ1-2, with TRBD1 matching 8 bases. Trimming removed 4 bases from V and 7 bases from J; junction bases left unmatched: 5. CDR3 length: 13 amino acids. The germline CDR1 and CDR2 sequences are SNHLY and FYNNEI. This CDR3 is CASSGTGGGGYTF. CDR3 nucleotide sequence: TGTGCCAGCAGTGGCACAGGGGGAGGTGGCTACACCTTC.